The present T cell receptor (beta chain) was sequenced within a study of T cells in Graves' hyperthyroidism and ophthalmopathy. Looking at the study overall: Peripheral blood collection took place at initial diagnosis, before any treatment. Regarding the study as a whole: Ophthalmopathy and stable hyperthyroidism were told apart by a 13 V-J model. Most thyroid clonotypes that were expanded above 0.001 also turned up in blood.

With respect to this clonotype: Its antigen is unidentified.

TCR beta CDR3 regions were amplified from RNA transcripts. The primer set for the first-round RT-PCR of the TCR CDR3 was HTBI. TCRdb re-called the multiplex PCR reads through MiXCR, storing one row per CDR3 protein. The table lists some 740,000 distinct CDR3 sequences, 13% to 15% of them singletons, with roughly 10% in the top ten. Trimming removed 3 bases from V and 0 bases from J; junction bases left unmatched: 3. CDR1 and CDR2 (germline): LNHDA, SQIVND (reference sequence). The CDR3 runs to 16 residues. The sequence was obtained from a young woman with Graves' hyperthyroidism. The source material was blood. The chain employs TRBV19 and TRBJ2-1, with 9 bases aligning to TRBD2. CDR3 nucleotide sequence: TGTGCCAGTAGTATCCTAGCGGGAAACTCCTACAATGAGCAGTTCTTC. Translation: CASSILAGNSYNEQFF.